This T cell receptor (beta chain) derives from a study of patients and donors after allogeneic stem cell transplantation. TCRdb reprocessed the RT-PCR reads via MiXCR and lists one record per CDR3 protein. The sample holds about 960,000 distinct CDR3 sequences, roughly 18% seen once. The CDR3 totals 13 residues. The V end was cut by 3 bases, the J end by 4 bases, with 10 bases between. Germline-derived CDR1 and CDR2 are SGDLS and YYNGEE. This clonotype showed up just a few times. The V and J genes are TRBV9 and TRBJ1-2; tentative D call: TRBD1 (5 bases). The sequencing sample was made of blood, either unsorted or a sorted T cell fraction (not recorded which). The origin of this receptor is a human donor who was either an allogeneic HSCT recipient or a stem cell or donor lymphocyte infusion donor (not recorded which). It is not recorded whose cells these are; they may come from a transplant donor. CDR3 nucleotide sequence: TGTGCCAGCAGCGGCGGGGACGTCTATGGCTACACCTTC. Protein sequence: CASSGGDVYGYTF.